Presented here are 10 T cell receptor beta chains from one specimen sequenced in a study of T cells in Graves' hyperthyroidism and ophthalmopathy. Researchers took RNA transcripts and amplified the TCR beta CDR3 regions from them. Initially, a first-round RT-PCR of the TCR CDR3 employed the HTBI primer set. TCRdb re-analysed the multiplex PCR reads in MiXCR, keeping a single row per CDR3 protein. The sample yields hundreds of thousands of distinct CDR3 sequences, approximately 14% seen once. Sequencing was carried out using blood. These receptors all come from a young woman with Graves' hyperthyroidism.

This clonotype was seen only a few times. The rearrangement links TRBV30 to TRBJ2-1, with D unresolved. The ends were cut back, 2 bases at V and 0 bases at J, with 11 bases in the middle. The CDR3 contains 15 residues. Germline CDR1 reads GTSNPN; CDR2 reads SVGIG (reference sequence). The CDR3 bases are TGTGCCTGGAGTCAACTCCTAATCTCCTACAATGAGCAGTTCTTC. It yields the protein CAWSQLLISYNEQFF.

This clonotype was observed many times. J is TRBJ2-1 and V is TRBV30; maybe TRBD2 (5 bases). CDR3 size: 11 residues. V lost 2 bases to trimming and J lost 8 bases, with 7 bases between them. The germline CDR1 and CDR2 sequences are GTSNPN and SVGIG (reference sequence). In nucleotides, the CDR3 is TGTGCCTGGAGTAGGCGGGATGAGCAGTTCTTC. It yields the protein CAWSRRDEQFF.

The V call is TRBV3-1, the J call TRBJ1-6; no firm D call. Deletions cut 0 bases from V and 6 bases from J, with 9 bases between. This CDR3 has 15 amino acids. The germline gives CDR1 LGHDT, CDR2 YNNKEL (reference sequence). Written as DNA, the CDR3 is TGTGCCAGCAGCCAAGAGAGGCGGCTTAATTCACCCCTCCACTTT. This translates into CASSQERRLNSPLHF.

CDR3 DNA: TGTGCCAGCAGCCTCGGGACTAGCGGGTGGGGAGGCAATGAGCAGTTCTTC. This gives the protein CASSLGTSGWGGNEQFF. V usage is TRBV28 and J usage is TRBJ2-1; TRBD2 aligns across 12 bases. This CDR3 is built from 17 residues. CDR1 MDHEN and CDR2 SYDVKM come from the germline V gene. The V segment lost 6 bases and the J segment 6 bases; nucleotides outside the gene matches: 12.

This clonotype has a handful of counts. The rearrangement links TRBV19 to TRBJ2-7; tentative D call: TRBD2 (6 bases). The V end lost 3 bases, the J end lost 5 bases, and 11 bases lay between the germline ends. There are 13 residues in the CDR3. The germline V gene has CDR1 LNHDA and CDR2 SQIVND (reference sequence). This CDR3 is CASSIKGRHEQYF. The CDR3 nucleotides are TGTGCCAGTAGTATCAAAGGGAGGCACGAGCAGTACTTC. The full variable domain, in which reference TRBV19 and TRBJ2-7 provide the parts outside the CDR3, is DGGITQSPKYLFRKEGQNVTLSCEQNLNHDAMYWYRQDPGQGLRLIYYSQIVNDFQKGDIAEGYSVSREKKESFPLTVTSAQKNPTAFYLCASSIKGRHEQYFGPGTRLTVT.

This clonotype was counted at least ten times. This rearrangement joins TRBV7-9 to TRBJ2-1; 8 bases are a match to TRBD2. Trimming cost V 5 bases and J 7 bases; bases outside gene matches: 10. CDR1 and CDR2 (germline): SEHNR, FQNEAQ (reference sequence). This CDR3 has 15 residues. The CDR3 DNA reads TGTGCCAGCAGCCGAACGCCTGAGCGGGAGAATGAGCAGTTCTTC. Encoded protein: CASSRTPERENEQFF.

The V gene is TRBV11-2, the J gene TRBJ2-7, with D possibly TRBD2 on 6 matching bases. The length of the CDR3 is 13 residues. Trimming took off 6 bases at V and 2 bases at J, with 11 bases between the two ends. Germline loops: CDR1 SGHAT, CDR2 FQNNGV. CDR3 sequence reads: CASRSGLTYEQYF. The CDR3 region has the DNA TGTGCCAGCAGGTCCGGACTAACCTACGAGCAGTACTTC.

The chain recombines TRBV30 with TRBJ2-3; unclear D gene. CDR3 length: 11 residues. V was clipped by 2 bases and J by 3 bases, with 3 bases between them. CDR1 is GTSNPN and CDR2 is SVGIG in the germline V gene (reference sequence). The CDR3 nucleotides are TGTGCCTGGAGTTGGACAGATACGCAGTATTTT. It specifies CAWSWTDTQYF.

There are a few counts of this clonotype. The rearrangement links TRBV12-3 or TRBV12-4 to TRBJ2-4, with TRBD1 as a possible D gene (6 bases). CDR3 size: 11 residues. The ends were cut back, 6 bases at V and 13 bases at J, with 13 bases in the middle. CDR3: CASRRGHLQYF. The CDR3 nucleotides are TGTGCCAGCAGACGGGGACACCTACAGTACTTC.

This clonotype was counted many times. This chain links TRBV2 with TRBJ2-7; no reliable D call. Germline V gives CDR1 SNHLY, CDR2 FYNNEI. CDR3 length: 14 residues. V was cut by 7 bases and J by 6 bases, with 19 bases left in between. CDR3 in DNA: TGTGCCAGCATCAAGGATCCTTCATCCAGCGAGCAGTACTTC. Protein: CASIKDPSSSEQYF.